This TCR beta chain originates from a study of control samples from healthy donors and cancer patients. Germline V lookup: CDR1 LNHDA, CDR2 SQIVND (reference sequence). V lost 1 base to trimming and J lost 7 bases, with 8 bases between them. The CDR3 consists of 14 residues. TCRdb keeps only in-frame clones here, not all; method: immunoSEQ multiplex PCR. The sample shows 130,000 or so clones, over 90% of them seen only once. Sequencing used PBMCs. This chain links TRBV19 with TRBJ1-6; no clear D. This TCR was recovered from a man aged 55 to 69 with colorectal cancer. CDR3 loop: CASSIASLNSPLHF. In nucleotides, the CDR3 is TGTGCCAGTAGTATAGCATCTTTAAATTCACCCCTCCACTTT.